In this sample, the clone carrying this TCR beta chain turned up once. This sample is part of a study of blood T cell repertoires in COVID-19. The wider study: Samples came from the United States, Italy and Spain, spanning acute and convalescent COVID-19.

TCRdb's copy holds only in-frame clones and misses some; the assay was immunoSEQ multiplex PCR. The sample records roughly 260,000 clones, around 87% being singletons. The CDR3 is made up of 12 amino acids. V lost 10 bases and J lost 6; bases outside the gene matches: 4. Germline V gives CDR1 MDHEN, CDR2 SYDVKM. Material: peripheral blood. The rearrangement links TRBV28 to TRBJ1-5; TRBD1 aligns across 9 bases. The source of this sequence is a woman aged 50 to 60 with acute or convalescent COVID-19. This CDR3 reads CATRQGGQPQHF. The DNA of the CDR3 is TGTGCCACCAGACAGGGGGGTCAGCCCCAGCATTTT.